Following are 27 T cell receptor beta chains from one sample sequenced in a study of shared clonotypes between healthy human individuals. Here immunoSEQ multiplex PCR was the method, and the copy in TCRdb shows in-frame clones only, minus some. The data show 950,000 to 1,300,000 clones, about 75% seen once. Sequencing was performed on memory CD4+ T cells sorted from blood. Subset defined: CD45RA-negative fraction. The receptors originated from a man aged 18-30 years in good health.

The chain combines TRBV28 with TRBJ1-2, with D maybe TRBD1 (5 bases). Germline V gene data show CDR1 as MDHEN and CDR2 as SYDVKM. Trimming took 4 bases from V and 5 from J, leaving 14 bases between them. The CDR3 runs to 14 residues. CDR3 protein: CASSSGGVAYGYTF. The CDR3 DNA reads as TGTGCCAGCAGTTCGGGGGGTGTCGCGTATGGCTACACCTTC.

The chain combines TRBV25-1 with TRBJ2-3; D perhaps matches TRBD2 (6 bases). Trimming removed 5 bases at V and 6 bases at J, with 12 bases between. Germline CDR1 MGHDK, CDR2 SYGVNS. The CDR3 is 13 residues long. The CDR3, as DNA: TGTGCCAGCAGTCACCCTGGGGGGGATACGCAGTATTTT. Amino acids: CASSHPGGDTQYF.

The chain carries TRBV30 and TRBJ2-7, with 7 bases matching TRBD1. There are 12 residues in the CDR3. After removal of 3 bases from V and 7 bases from J, the junction contained 6 bases not matched to a gene. CDR1 is GTSNPN, CDR2 SVGIG, per germline (reference sequence). CDR3 bases: TGTGCCTGGAGCGGACAGGCTCGGGAGCAGTACTTC. As protein: CAWSGQAREQYF.

The V gene is TRBV5-1, the J gene TRBJ1-2, with TRBD1 matching 7 bases. The CDR3 sequence is 17 residues long. CDR1 and CDR2 from the germline V gene are SGHRS and YFSETQ. The V segment lost 4 bases and the J segment 4 bases; nucleotides outside the gene matches: 16. The CDR3 here is CASSAGYVGTAAYGYTF. In DNA, the CDR3 is TGCGCCAGCAGCGCGGGCTATGTTGGGACAGCAGCCTATGGCTACACCTTC.

V gene TRBV5-1 combines with J gene TRBJ2-7; 7 bases are a match to TRBD2. Germline-derived CDR1 and CDR2 are SGHRS and YFSETQ. Trimming took 1 base from V and 2 from J; bases not matched to a gene: 6. The CDR3 loop spans 15 amino acids. CDR3 protein: CASSLFGTNTYEQYF. The DNA of the CDR3 is TGCGCCAGCAGCTTGTTCGGGACTAACACCTACGAGCAGTACTTC.

This chain joins TRBV19 and TRBJ2-3; D is possibly TRBD1 (5 bases). CDR1 and CDR2 from the germline V gene are LNHDA and SQIVND (reference sequence). The CDR3 is made up of 14 amino acids. The V and J ends lost 5 bases and 2 bases respectively, with 11 bases between them. This CDR3 is CASSQGYVTDTQYF. In DNA, the CDR3 is TGTGCCAGTAGTCAGGGTTATGTCACAGATACGCAGTATTTT.

The chain is built from TRBV12-5 and TRBJ2-5; TRBD2 matches at 7 bases. There are 14 residues in the CDR3. V lost 9 bases to trimming and J lost 3 bases; unmatched junction nucleotides: 10. The germline V gene encodes CDR1 LGHNT and CDR2 FRNRAP. Here the CDR3 DNA reads TGTGCTAGCGCCCAAACTAGCGCGGAAGAGACCCAGTACTTC. It translates to CASAQTSAEETQYF.

V usage is TRBV23-1 and J usage is TRBJ2-7, with D hard to call. TRBV23-1 belongs to the ORF category, with a function that is uncertain. CDR3 length equals 16 residues. Trimming left V 1 base short and J 0 bases short, with 13 bases between. The CDR3 sequence: CASSQLSESSSYEQYF. In DNA form, the CDR3 reads TGCGCCAGCAGTCAATTATCGGAATCAAGCTCCTACGAGCAGTACTTC.

V and J are TRBV19 and TRBJ1-5, with 7 bases that match TRBD1. Germline lookup yields CDR1 LNHDA and CDR2 SQIVND (reference sequence). The CDR3 runs 15 residues. The V gene end was trimmed by 0 bases and the J gene end by 6 bases; junction bases not matched to a gene: 5. CDR3 sequence (DNA): TGTGCCAGTAGTATAGAGACAGGGCGGGGTCAGCCCCAGCATTTT. Its translation is CASSIETGRGQPQHF.

The CDR3 coding sequence is TGTGCCAGCAACCCCTCGTTGGGTTCACCCCTCCACTTT. Translated, it gives CASNPSLGSPLHF. The V and J genes are TRBV7-9 and TRBJ1-6; D remains ambiguous. Germline V CDR1 and CDR2: SEHNR, FQNEAQ (reference sequence). V gave up 7 bases and J gave up 9 bases, with 13 bases separating them. The length of the CDR3 is 13 residues.

The chain has TRBV5-1 and TRBJ2-1, with 11 bases fitting TRBD1. The CDR3 has 17 amino acids. Germline-derived CDR1 and CDR2 are SGHRS and YFSETQ. V lost 0 bases to trimming and J lost 8 bases; unmatched junction nucleotides: 10. CDR3 sequence reads: CASSLGPRTGGVDEQFF. The CDR3 DNA reads TGCGCCAGCAGCTTGGGCCCAAGGACAGGGGGCGTAGATGAGCAGTTCTTC.

This clone was counted at least ten times. This sequence joins TRBV7-2 and TRBJ2-5; D is ambiguous. The CDR3 is made up of 15 amino acids. Germline V gene sequence: CDR1 SGHTA, CDR2 FQGNSA. Trimming took 1 base from V and 2 from J, leaving 11 bases between them. The CDR3, as DNA: TGTGCCAGCAGCTTAGGCCCAGCCGTACAAGAGACCCAGTACTTC. It specifies CASSLGPAVQETQYF.

The V gene is TRBV5-6, the J gene TRBJ1-5, with D unresolved. CDR1 is SGHDT and CDR2 is YYEEEE in the germline V gene. V was clipped by 2 bases and J by 3 bases, with 9 bases between them. The CDR3 consists of 14 residues. CDR3 sequence: CASSFSGDNQPQHF. The CDR3 nucleotides are TGTGCCAGCAGCTTTAGTGGGGACAATCAGCCCCAGCATTTT.

This clone has at least ten counts. The V call is TRBV5-6, the J call TRBJ2-2, with 10 bases identical to TRBD1. Germline V gene sequence: CDR1 SGHDT, CDR2 YYEEEE. There are 19 residues in the CDR3. With 3 bases clipped from V and 3 bases from J, the junction kept 14 bases outside the gene matches. CDR3 nucleotides: TGTGCCAGCAGCTCTCACGTGACAGGGGGCAGTCGGTACACCGGGGAGCTGTTTTTT. Translation gives CASSSHVTGGSRYTGELFF. Supplemented by reference TRBV5-6 and TRBJ2-2, the full variable domain reads DAGVTQSPTHLIKTRGQQVTLRCSPKSGHDTVSWYQQALGQGPQFIFQYYEEEERQRGNFPDRFSGHQFPNYSSELNVNALLLGDSALYLCASSSHVTGGSRYTGELFFGEGSRLTVL.

The rearrangement uses TRBV7-8 and TRBJ2-7; no definite D call. The CDR3 consists of 16 residues. Looked up from germline, CDR1 is SGHVS and CDR2 is FQNEAQ. V was shortened by 5 bases and J by 0 bases, with 17 bases between the two germline ends. CDR3 in amino acids: CASSQSDLIPSYEQYF. The CDR3 bases are TGTGCCAGCAGCCAATCGGACCTCATCCCCTCCTACGAGCAGTACTTC.

The chain couples TRBV6-1 to TRBJ2-2, with 7 bases aligning to TRBD1. The CDR3 contains 16 residues. The germline V gene encodes CDR1 MNHNS and CDR2 SASEGT. The V gene end was trimmed by 7 bases and the J gene end by 0 bases; junction bases not matched to a gene: 8. CDR3 coding DNA: TGTGCCAGCATTGACAGGGACCGGCCGAACACCGGGGAGCTGTTTTTT. This gives the protein CASIDRDRPNTGELFF.

In its sample, this clone was seen a few times. The genes are TRBV6-4 and TRBJ2-3, with TRBD2 matching over 8 bases. The V gene end was trimmed by 0 bases and the J gene end by 4 bases; junction bases not matched to a gene: 6. The V gene's germline CDR1 is MRHNA and CDR2 SNTAGT. The CDR3 covers 16 residues. CDR3 DNA: TGTGCCAGCAGTGACTCGCAAGCGGGAGTATCAGATACGCAGTATTTT. Amino acids: CASSDSQAGVSDTQYF.

The chain couples TRBV5-1 to TRBJ2-1, with a possible D match to TRBD2 (5 bases). Trimming left V 3 bases short and J 2 bases short, with 12 bases between. Looked up from germline, CDR1 is SGHRS and CDR2 is YFSETQ. CDR3 size: 15 residues. CDR3 in amino acids: CASSSGINTYNEQFF. CDR3 nucleotide sequence: TGCGCCAGCAGCTCGGGAATCAATACCTACAATGAGCAGTTCTTC.

The chain links TRBV5-6 to TRBJ2-1; 8 bases match TRBD2. The V segment lost 3 bases and the J segment 5 bases; nucleotides outside the gene matches: 7. There are 15 residues in the CDR3. The germline V gene encodes CDR1 SGHDT and CDR2 YYEEEE. The CDR3 protein is CASSSPGGNNNEQFF. In nucleotides, the CDR3 is TGTGCCAGCAGCTCTCCGGGAGGGAATAACAATGAGCAGTTCTTC. The full variable domain, rest sourced from reference TRBV5-6 and TRBJ2-1, is DAGVTQSPTHLIKTRGQQVTLRCSPKSGHDTVSWYQQALGQGPQFIFQYYEEEERQRGNFPDRFSGHQFPNYSSELNVNALLLGDSALYLCASSSPGGNNNEQFFGPGTRLTVL.

The J gene is TRBJ2-1, the V gene TRBV10-3; 8 nucleotides agree with TRBD2. CDR1 and CDR2 from the germline V gene are ENHRY and SYGVKD. With V trimmed by 4 bases and J by 10 bases, 12 bases remained unmatched. The CDR3 consists of 15 residues. This chain's CDR3 is CAISGPGGGNSEQFF. The CDR3 bases are TGTGCCATCAGTGGCCCCGGGGGGGGCAATTCGGAGCAGTTCTTC.

V and J are TRBV10-1 and TRBJ1-1; D is unclear. The ends were cut back, 9 bases at V and 1 base at J, with 9 bases in the middle. There are 12 residues in the CDR3. The germline V gene has CDR1 WNHNN and CDR2 SYGVQD (reference sequence). The chain's CDR3 is CASRLTNTEAFF. In nucleotides, the CDR3 is TGCGCCAGTCGACTGACGAACACTGAAGCTTTCTTT.

This clone was picked up one time. A read error may be the cause here, since a much bigger clone is one base away. Other DNA variants within this sample encode the same CDR3. The rearrangement links TRBV5-6 to TRBJ1-5, with TRBD1 matching 9 bases. Germline-derived CDR1 and CDR2 are SGHDT and YYEEEE. The CDR3 length is 14 residues. Losses at the gene ends were 4 bases for V and 4 bases for J; bases not matched to a gene: 3. CDR3 nucleotide sequence: TGTGCCAGCAGCGTGGGACAGGGAAATCAGCCCCAGCATTTT. It codes for CASSVGQGNQPQHF.

This chain joins TRBV7-9 and TRBJ2-7, with TRBD1 matching over 10 bases. The CDR3 length is 16 residues. Germline CDR1 and CDR2: SEHNR and FQNEAQ (reference sequence). V lost 6 bases to trimming and J lost 6 bases; unmatched junction nucleotides: 14. CDR3 nucleotide sequence: TGTGCCAGCAGTCCCCTGTCGGGACAGGGGTCGGGCGAGCAGTACTTC. It is translated as CASSPLSGQGSGEQYF.

The chain combines TRBV6-1 with TRBJ2-5; 12 nucleotides agree with TRBD2. The V gene's germline CDR1 is MNHNS and CDR2 SASEGT. V lost 6 bases and J lost 7; bases outside the gene matches: 9. The CDR3 runs 15 residues. The CDR3 here is CASSDRTSGEATQYF. DNA of the CDR3: TGTGCCAGCAGCGACAGGACTAGCGGGGAAGCGACCCAGTACTTC.

The chain couples TRBV4-2 to TRBJ2-5, with 10 bases aligning to TRBD2. Per the germline V gene, CDR1 is LGHNA and CDR2 is YNFKEQ. This CDR3 is 17 amino acids long. V shed 0 bases and J 1 base; nucleotides not matched to a gene: 5. CDR3 region: CASSQDLLAGVQETQYF. DNA of the CDR3: TGTGCCAGCAGCCAAGATCTGCTAGCGGGGGTCCAAGAGACCCAGTACTTC.

This clone was detected a few times. Compared with germline, one end of the junction differs, possibly owing to a read error. CDR3 sequence (DNA): TGTGCCAGTAGTATTGGAGACACCATATATTTT. Its translation is CASSIGDTIYF. V and J are TRBV19 and TRBJ1-3; D is undetermined. Germline CDR1 reads LNHDA; CDR2 reads SQIVND (reference sequence). The CDR3 consists of 11 residues.

The CDR3 here is CASSLTGFGGYTF. For the CDR3, the DNA is TGTGCCAGCAGTTTAACAGGGTTCGGCGGCTACACCTTC. The chain employs TRBV28 and TRBJ1-2, with D perhaps matching TRBD1 (6 bases). Trimming took 2 bases from V and 8 from J, leaving 12 bases between them. Germline CDR1 and CDR2: MDHEN and SYDVKM. This CDR3 has 13 residues.